The 17 T cell receptor beta chains below were found in one sample sequenced in a study of T cell therapy after organ transplantation. The assay was immunoSEQ multiplex PCR, and TCRdb's table has in-frame clones only and misses some. The repertoire holds 40,000 to 60,000 clones, 94% seen once, with 2.5% to 3.5% in the top ten. These receptors lack a known antigen. The starting material was CD8+ T cells from blood, obtained before autologous CMV-specific T cell therapy. The receptor source for this set is a human patient who had received a solid organ transplant and had CMV disease.

This chain connects TRBV19 to TRBJ2-5; 7 nucleotides agree with TRBD2. Germline V gives CDR1 LNHDA, CDR2 SQIVND (reference sequence). J gave up 5 bases and V 4 bases, and 7 bases lay outside the gene matches. The CDR3 contains 14 residues. CDR3 bases: TGTGCCAGTAGTAACATGTGGGGAGGGGAGACCCAGTACTTC. It encodes CASSNMWGGETQYF. Supplemented by reference TRBV19 and TRBJ2-5, the full variable domain reads DGGITQSPKYLFRKEGQNVTLSCEQNLNHDAMYWYRQDPGQGLRLIYYSQIVNDFQKGDIAEGYSVSREKKESFPLTVTSAQKNPTAFYLCASSNMWGGETQYFGPGTRLLVL.

The chain recombines TRBV25-1 with TRBJ2-2; maybe TRBD2 (7 bases). Between the trimmed V and J ends, which lost 2 bases and 0 bases, there was a span of 13 bases. The germline gives CDR1 MGHDK, CDR2 SYGVNS. The CDR3 is made up of 17 amino acids. CDR3 residues: CASSEIGGAANTGELFF. CDR3 DNA: TGTGCCAGCAGTGAAATTGGGGGGGCTGCGAACACCGGGGAGCTGTTTTTT.

The chain carries TRBV2 and TRBJ2-7; no clear D. CDR3 size: 15 residues. Between the trimmed V and J ends, which lost 2 bases and 7 bases, there was a span of 18 bases. CDR1 and CDR2 (germline): SNHLY, FYNNEI. As DNA, the CDR3 is TGTGCCAGCAGTGAAATCGAGCTCCCCAACTATGAGCAGTACTTC. Its translation: CASSEIELPNYEQYF.

The chain has TRBV30 and TRBJ1-2, with D unresolved. Germline values: CDR1 GTSNPN, CDR2 SVGIG (reference sequence). There are 11 residues in the CDR3. The germline V and J ends were trimmed by 4 bases and 4 bases, with 7 bases remaining between them. The CDR3 protein is CAWTGAYGYTF. CDR3 in DNA: TGTGCCTGGACAGGAGCCTATGGCTACACCTTC.

The genes are TRBV7-2 and TRBJ2-1; TRBD2 might be the D (5 bases). Trimming removed 8 bases at V and 6 bases at J, with 8 bases between. The CDR3 spans 11 residues. Germline lookup yields CDR1 SGHTA and CDR2 FQGNSA. CDR3 sequence reads: CASLGVNEQFF. The CDR3 DNA sequence: TGTGCCAGCCTGGGAGTCAATGAGCAGTTCTTC.

The chain is built from TRBV6-4 and TRBJ2-2; 9 nucleotides match TRBD1. The trim removed 0 bases at V and 7 bases at J, leaving 6 bases unmatched. The length of the CDR3 is 16 residues. Germline CDR1 MRHNA, CDR2 SNTAGT. CDR3 loop: CASSDSQDRGVGELFF. The CDR3 DNA sequence: TGTGCCAGCAGTGACTCACAGGACAGGGGAGTCGGGGAGCTGTTTTTT.

This chain links TRBV4-2 with TRBJ2-3; 11 nucleotides match TRBD1. The CDR3 has 16 residues. Germline CDR1 LGHNA, CDR2 YNFKEQ. V lost 4 bases to trimming and J lost 3 bases; unmatched junction nucleotides: 6. The CDR3, as DNA: TGTGCCAGCAGCCCTACCGGGACAGGGGGAACAGATACGCAGTATTTT. This sequence encodes CASSPTGTGGTDTQYF.

The J gene is TRBJ2-7, the V gene TRBV10-3, with 9 bases lining up with TRBD1. CDR1 and CDR2 (germline): ENHRY, SYGVKD. This CDR3 contains 15 residues. Losses at the gene ends were 7 bases for V and 4 bases for J; bases not matched to a gene: 11. CDR3 region: CAITTGQGLTYEQYF. DNA for the CDR3: TGTGCCATCACTACGGGACAGGGCCTAACTTACGAGCAGTACTTC.

The J gene is TRBJ1-5, the V gene TRBV18; no reliable D call. V was clipped by 1 base and J by 4 bases, with 11 bases between them. Germline V gene lookup returns CDR1 KGHSH and CDR2 LQKENI. This CDR3 has 15 amino acids. The DNA of the CDR3 is TGTGCCAGCTCACCACGGGCCGAAGTAAATCAGCCCCAGCATTTT. Protein sequence: CASSPRAEVNQPQHF.

The J gene is TRBJ2-1, the V gene TRBV5-6, with TRBD1 as a possible D gene (6 bases). V lost 4 bases, J lost 1 base, and 15 bases lay in between. Germline V CDR1 and CDR2: SGHDT, YYEEEE. The CDR3 length is 16 residues. The CDR3 protein is CASSMGTMISYNEQFF. The CDR3 DNA is TGTGCCAGCAGCATGGGGACAATGATTTCCTACAATGAGCAGTTCTTC. The variable domain in full, completed from reference TRBV5-6 and TRBJ2-1, reads DAGVTQSPTHLIKTRGQQVTLRCSPKSGHDTVSWYQQALGQGPQFIFQYYEEEERQRGNFPDRFSGHQFPNYSSELNVNALLLGDSALYLCASSMGTMISYNEQFFGPGTRLTVL.

This clone was seen only once. V usage is TRBV27 and J usage is TRBJ2-2, with a possible D match to TRBD1 (6 bases). The CDR3 covers 14 residues. Trimming pared 5 bases from V and 9 bases from J, leaving 16 bases between. Germline V gene lookup returns CDR1 MNHEY and CDR2 SMNVEV (reference sequence). CDR3 amino acids: CASSPGHAPWELFF. Written as DNA, the CDR3 is TGTGCCAGCAGTCCGGGACACGCACCATGGGAGCTGTTTTTT.

The chain recombines TRBV10-1 with TRBJ1-1; maybe TRBD1 (5 bases). This CDR3 region has 16 residues. V gave up 3 bases and J gave up 1 base, with 15 bases separating them. The germline V gene has CDR1 WNHNN and CDR2 SYGVQD (reference sequence). The DNA for the CDR3 is TGCGCCAGCAGTGACCCGGGGGAGGGGACGAACACTGAAGCTTTCTTT. Its protein product is CASSDPGEGTNTEAFF.

V and J are TRBV6-5 and TRBJ2-2, with D uncertain. Germline CDR1 MNHEY, CDR2 SVGAGI. The length of the CDR3 is 15 residues. Trimming stripped 2 bases from V and 1 base from J, with 8 bases between. CDR3 DNA sequence: TGTGCCAGCAGTTACGGGCCAGAGAACACCGGGGAGCTGTTTTTT. Its protein product is CASSYGPENTGELFF.

The J gene is TRBJ2-1, the V gene TRBV30, with a weak D call TRBD2 (6 bases). CDR1 and CDR2 (germline): GTSNPN, SVGIG (reference sequence). The length of the CDR3 is 14 residues. Trimming removed 5 bases from V and 3 bases from J, with 14 bases in between. CDR3 sequence reads: CAWASGFDYNEQFF. For the CDR3, the DNA is TGTGCCTGGGCAAGCGGGTTTGACTACAATGAGCAGTTCTTC.

As for this clone: One junction end disagrees with the germline gene, perhaps due to a read error. This sequence joins TRBV15 and TRBJ1-5, with a weak D call TRBD1 (5 bases). The CDR3 has 17 residues. Germline CDR1 reads LNHNV; CDR2 reads YYDKDF (reference sequence). In DNA, the CDR3 is TGTGCCACCAGCGGAGATGGTTTAGGGGTCAGCAATCAGCCCCAGCATTTT. As protein: CATSGDGLGVSNQPQHF.

This chain links TRBV10-3 with TRBJ1-1, with TRBD1 as a possible D gene (6 bases). This CDR3 comprises 18 residues. CDR1 is ENHRY and CDR2 is SYGVKD in the germline V gene. The V end was cut by 1 base, the J end by 3 bases, with 21 bases between. The CDR3 coding sequence is TGTGCCATCAGTGAGTTGTCGGGGGCAGCGAGCTCCGACACTGAAGCTTTCTTT. Protein: CAISELSGAASSDTEAFF.

The gene calls are TRBV6-5 and TRBJ2-7; the D is unclear. Per germline, CDR1 MNHEY and CDR2 SVGAGI. Trimming cost V 2 bases and J 1 base, with 3 bases left between them. There are 12 residues in the CDR3. CDR3 in DNA: TGTGCCAGCAGTTACGAATCCTACGAGCAGTACTTC. Its translation: CASSYESYEQYF.